This is a list of T cell receptor beta chains from one sample in a study of blood T cell repertoires in COVID-19. Generated by immunoSEQ multiplex PCR, the TCRdb table keeps only in-frame clones and is missing some. The table includes just over 200,000 clones, over 75% detected once. The material sequenced was peripheral blood. These receptors originate from a man older than 75 with acute or convalescent COVID-19. Each CDR3 is given with its conserved first and last residue. The D gene is left open where the match is weak. Not every row has a clone size; where given, it reads once, few, many or a size class.

v_call,clone_size,j_call,d_call,cdr3_length,cdr3_nt,cdr3_aa
TRBV6-5,.,TRBJ2-1,.,15,TGTGCCAGCAGCAGCCGGGACTCCCGGTACAATGAGCAGTTCTTC,CASSSRDSRYNEQFF
TRBV19,.,TRBJ1-1,.,14,TGTGCCAGTAGGAAACAGGATGGGAACACTGAAGCTTTCTTT,CASRKQDGNTEAFF
TRBV2,.,TRBJ2-2,.,15,TGTGCCAGCAGTGAATGGCAGGGGAACACCGGGGAGCTGTTTTTT,CASSEWQGNTGELFF
TRBV24-1,.,TRBJ1-3,.,15,TGTGCCACCACCCCAGACACGCTCTCTGGAAACACCATATATTTT,CATTPDTLSGNTIYF
TRBV12-3/TRBV12-4,.,TRBJ1-2,.,13,TGTGCCAGCAGTTTCGGGGCGGGATATGGCTACACCTTC,CASSFGAGYGYTF
TRBV19,.,TRBJ2-1,.,14,TGTGCCACACGATCATTAGCGGCCTACAATGAGCAGTTCTTC,CATRSLAAYNEQFF
TRBV20-1,.,TRBJ2-2,.,15,TGCAGTGCGAGTTACGGGGGAGCGAACACCGGGGAGCTGTTTTTT,CSASYGGANTGELFF
TRBV29-1,.,TRBJ1-1,TRBD1,15,TGCAGCGTTACCCGGGACAGGGGATCGAACACTGAAGCTTTCTTT,CSVTRDRGSNTEAFF
TRBV3-1/TRBV3-2,.,TRBJ2-1,TRBD2,15,TGTGCCAGCAGCCCCACTAGCGGAACCTACAATGAGCAGTTCTTC,CASSPTSGTYNEQFF
TRBV3-1/TRBV3-2,.,TRBJ1-2,TRBD1,16,TGTGCCAGCAGCCAACACGGGACAGAGGCTTTTGGCGGCTACACCTTC,CASSQHGTEAFGGYTF
TRBV27,.,TRBJ1-1,.,14,TGTGCCAGCAGACCCACAGGGATCGTGACTGAAGCTTTCTTT,CASRPTGIVTEAFF
TRBV5-1,.,TRBJ2-7,.,13,TGCGCCAGCAGCTTGGCTGAACTCTACGAGCAGTACTTC,CASSLAELYEQYF
TRBV5-1,.,TRBJ1-3,TRBD1,16,TGCGCCAGCAGCTTGGCCACAGGGGACTCTGGAAACACCATATATTTT,CASSLATGDSGNTIYF
TRBV3-1/TRBV3-2,.,TRBJ2-4,TRBD1,16,TGTGCCAGCAGCCTGACAGGGACCTTAGCCAAAAACATTCAGTACTTC,CASSLTGTLAKNIQYF
TRBV7-2,.,TRBJ2-6,TRBD2,16,TGTGCCAGCAGGGCGGGAGGGGCAGGTGGGGCCAACGTCCTGACTTTC,CASRAGGAGGANVLTF
TRBV5-1,.,TRBJ2-2,TRBD1,15,TGCGCCAGCAGCCCGGGACAGGGGGCCACCGGGGAGCTGTTTTTT,CASSPGQGATGELFF
TRBV6-1,.,TRBJ1-2,TRBD1,15,TGTGCCAGCAGTGACCCCACGACAGGGAGTAGTGGCTACACCTTC,CASSDPTTGSSGYTF
TRBV7-9,.,TRBJ2-7,TRBD2,15,TGTGCCAGCAGCTCCACGGGACTAGGACCATCCGAGCAGTACTTC,CASSSTGLGPSEQYF
TRBV7-3,.,TRBJ2-1,.,15,TGTGCCAGCAGACCGGACGGGAGCTCCTACAATGAGCAGTTCTTC,CASRPDGSSYNEQFF
TRBV10-3,.,TRBJ1-3,.,16,TGTGCCATCAGTGTCTTGTCCGCAGAGGCGGGAAACACCATATATTTT,CAISVLSAEAGNTIYF
TRBV7-9,.,TRBJ2-5,TRBD2,14,TGTGCCAGCAGCAGAGGTGGCGGGGGAGAGACCCAGTACTTC,CASSRGGGGETQYF
TRBV11-2,.,TRBJ2-3,.,14,TGTGCCAGCAGCATTCAGGGTACCACAGATACGCAGTATTTT,CASSIQGTTDTQYF
TRBV3-1/TRBV3-2,.,TRBJ2-7,.,16,TGTGCCAGCAGCCAAAGCATAGCTCGAGAGGCCTACGAGCAGTACTTC,CASSQSIAREAYEQYF
TRBV6-5,.,TRBJ2-5,TRBD1,13,TGTGCCAGCAGTTGGGACAGGGTTGAGACCCAGTACTTC,CASSWDRVETQYF
TRBV10-3,.,TRBJ1-3,.,14,TGTGCCATCAGTGCATCAGGGCCCGGAAACACCATATATTTT,CAISASGPGNTIYF
TRBV28,.,TRBJ1-2,TRBD1,15,TGTGCCAGCAGTCGCGGGTCACAGGGGACCTATGGCTACACCTTC,CASSRGSQGTYGYTF
TRBV6-4,once,TRBJ2-4,.,13,TGTGCCAGACCCGAACTAACCAAAAACATTCAGTACTTC,CARPELTKNIQYF
TRBV6-5,few,TRBJ2-3,TRBD2,16,TGTGCCAGCAGTTACGGACTAGCGGGAGGGCCAGGGACGCAGTATTTT,CASSYGLAGGPGTQYF
TRBV24-1,.,TRBJ2-1,TRBD2,16,TGTGCCACCAGTGGCCGGGAGGGCCACTCCTACAATGAGCAGTTCTTC,CATSGREGHSYNEQFF
TRBV19,.,TRBJ2-1,TRBD2,15,TGTGCCAGTAGTATGCTAGCGGGGGCCTACAATGAGCAGTTCTTC,CASSMLAGAYNEQFF
TRBV7-9,.,TRBJ2-2,TRBD1,16,TGTGCCAGCAGCTTAGCGCGACAGGGGCTCACCGGGGAGCTGTTTTTT,CASSLARQGLTGELFF
TRBV24-1,.,TRBJ2-4,TRBD1,17,TGTGCCACCAGTGACTCCGGGACAGGGGGAACCAAAAACATTCAGTACTTC,CATSDSGTGGTKNIQYF
TRBV19,.,TRBJ2-5,.,15,TGTGCCAGTAGTATAGGAGGGGGATGGCAAGAGACCCAGTACTTC,CASSIGGGWQETQYF
TRBV18,.,TRBJ2-3,TRBD2,15,TGTGCCAGCTCACCTGGACTAGCGGGCACAGATACGCAGTATTTT,CASSPGLAGTDTQYF
TRBV3-1/TRBV3-2,once,TRBJ2-6,TRBD2,16,TGTGCCAGCAGCCCCCCTAGCGGGACTGGGGCCAACGTCCTGACTTTC,CASSPPSGTGANVLTF
TRBV4-2,.,TRBJ2-1,.,14,TGTGCCAGCAGCCCAGGCGAGGGTAGCGATGAGCAGTTCTTC,CASSPGEGSDEQFF
TRBV6-2/TRBV6-3,.,TRBJ2-5,TRBD1,16,TGTGCCAGCAGTTACCCCGGGACAGGGGACCGAGAGACCCAGTACTTC,CASSYPGTGDRETQYF
TRBV14,once,TRBJ2-1,TRBD2,18,TGTGCCAGCAGCCAAGAAAGGAAGACTAGCGGGGCTTACAATGAGCAGTTCTTC,CASSQERKTSGAYNEQFF
TRBV11-2,once,TRBJ2-7,.,11,TGTGCCAGCAGCTTTACTTACGAGCAGTACTTC,CASSFTYEQYF
TRBV18,.,TRBJ2-1,TRBD2,15,TGTGCCAGCTCAGGGACTAGCGGGAGTCCCAATGAGCAGTTCTTC,CASSGTSGSPNEQFF
TRBV20-1,.,TRBJ2-7,TRBD1,15,TGCAGTGCTAGTGCGGGACAGGGTAATTTCTACGAGCAGTACTTC,CSASAGQGNFYEQYF
TRBV6-6,.,TRBJ1-5,TRBD1,13,TGTGCCAGCCGGACAGGGGCCAATCAGCCCCAGCATTTT,CASRTGANQPQHF
TRBV19,.,TRBJ1-3,TRBD1,16,TGTGCCAGTAGTACTCGACAGGGAGGCTCTGGAAACACCATATATTTT,CASSTRQGGSGNTIYF
TRBV10-3,.,TRBJ2-3,TRBD2,15,TGTGCCATCAGTGCACGACTAGCGGGAGGCGATACGCAGTATTTT,CAISARLAGGDTQYF
TRBV7-8,.,TRBJ1-3,.,16,TGTGCCAGCAGCTCACAGACTGGGGCGGTTGGAAACACCATATATTTT,CASSSQTGAVGNTIYF
TRBV7-3,.,TRBJ1-3,TRBD1,17,TGTGCCAGCAGCTTAACGTTACACAGGGGTTGCGGAAACACCATATATTTT,CASSLTLHRGCGNTIYF
TRBV28,.,TRBJ1-1,TRBD1,15,TGTGCCAGCAGCGCGGGGGACAGGGTGGGATCGGGGGCTTTCTTT,CASSAGDRVGSGAFF
TRBV19,once,TRBJ2-5,.,14,TGTGCCAGTAGTACGGCAGGGGCCCAAGAGACCCAGTACTTC,CASSTAGAQETQYF
TRBV28,.,TRBJ1-6,.,13,TGTGCCAGCAGTTTAGACAGAAATTCACCCCTCCACTTT,CASSLDRNSPLHF
TRBV7-8,.,TRBJ2-3,TRBD2,20,TGTGCCAGCAGCTTTGGCCCCTCGGGAGGGGCGGGAGTTGATATAGATACGCAGTATTTT,CASSFGPSGGAGVDIDTQYF
TRBV24-1,.,TRBJ2-1,TRBD1,16,TGTGCCACCAGTGATGCAGACAGGGGTTTGTACAATGAGCAGTTCTTC,CATSDADRGLYNEQFF
TRBV5-1,.,TRBJ1-5,.,13,TGCGCCAGCTCCCAGGGGAGCAATCAGCCCCAGCATTTT,CASSQGSNQPQHF
TRBV11-1,.,TRBJ2-3,.,16,TGTGCCAGCAGCTTACGTTTGGGCGGGGCGAGCGATACGCAGTATTTT,CASSLRLGGASDTQYF
TRBV4-1,.,TRBJ1-3,TRBD1,16,TGCGCCAGCAGCCAAGATCGGACAGGGGGCTGGAACACCATATATTTT,CASSQDRTGGWNTIYF